The 20 T cell receptor beta chains below were found in one sample sequenced in a study of T cell clonotyping in hematopoietic cell transplantation. Documented time point: recipient sample about 28 days before transplant, after cytoreduction. Libraries were prepared by immunoSEQ multiplex PCR; TCRdb keeps only in-frame clonotypes and omits some of them. Among roughly 24,000 clones, 70% to 85% were seen once, and the ten largest hold more than 20%. The sequencing here drew on peripheral blood mononuclear cells, taken before stem cell transplant. The receptor set was obtained from a woman aged 55-69 years with acute myeloid leukemia. Some clones in this sample may be carry-over from other donors' samples.

V gene TRBV27 combines with J gene TRBJ2-7, with unresolved D. Germline V gene sequence: CDR1 MNHEY, CDR2 SMNVEV (reference sequence). Trimming left V 3 bases short and J 5 bases short, with 5 bases between. This CDR3 is 11 amino acids long. CDR3 region: CASSLGNEQYF. Written as DNA, the CDR3 is TGTGCCAGCAGTTTGGGGAACGAGCAGTACTTC.

The chain couples TRBV9 to TRBJ2-3; 12 bases agree with TRBD2. The CDR3 has 16 residues. The V gene's germline CDR1 is SGDLS and CDR2 YYNGEE. V trimming: 4 bases; J trimming: 0 bases; junction bases outside the gene matches: 3. The CDR3 spells CASSPGTSGSTDTQYF. In DNA form, the CDR3 reads TGTGCCAGCAGCCCAGGGACTAGCGGGAGCACAGATACGCAGTATTTT.

The V gene is TRBV6-6, the J gene TRBJ1-1; 7 nucleotides agree with TRBD1. CDR3 length: 12 amino acids. With 5 bases clipped from V and 12 bases from J, the junction kept 9 bases outside the gene matches. CDR1 and CDR2 (germline): MNHNY, SVGAGI (reference sequence). This CDR3 is CASSTGDPLTFF. DNA for the CDR3: TGTGCCAGCAGTACAGGGGACCCTTTAACTTTCTTT.

V and J are TRBV2 and TRBJ1-1, with D possibly matching TRBD1 (6 bases). The CDR3 totals 15 residues. Trimming removed 5 bases at V and 1 base at J, with 14 bases between. The germline V gene encodes CDR1 SNHLY and CDR2 FYNNEI. The CDR3 coding sequence is TGTGCCAGCAGTCTAAGGGGGGACACGAACACTGAAGCTTTCTTT. Its translation: CASSLRGDTNTEAFF.

This rearrangement joins TRBV6-6 to TRBJ1-1; D not resolved. The V gene lost 6 bases and the J gene lost 1 base, with 9 bases spanning the gap. Germline loops: CDR1 MNHNY, CDR2 SVGAGI (reference sequence). The CDR3 contains 13 residues. The CDR3, as DNA: TGTGCCAGCAGGGTAGACGGGAACACTGAAGCTTTCTTT. It specifies CASRVDGNTEAFF.

This rearrangement joins TRBV9 to TRBJ2-3, with TRBD1 matching over 9 bases. Germline CDR1 reads SGDLS; CDR2 reads YYNGEE. The CDR3 has 18 residues. Trimming removed 1 base from V and 4 bases from J; junction bases left unmatched: 13. The CDR3 sequence: CASSVRGQGLNGADTQYF. CDR3 DNA sequence: TGTGCCAGCAGCGTAAGGGGACAGGGACTAAACGGGGCAGATACGCAGTATTTT.

The chain has TRBV6-1 and TRBJ1-2; D is perhaps TRBD1 (5 bases). V lost 5 bases to trimming and J lost 4 bases, with 14 bases between them. Germline V lookup: CDR1 MNHNS, CDR2 SASEGT. The length of the CDR3 is 14 residues. The CDR3 region is CASSPSGRSYGYTF. Written as DNA, the CDR3 is TGTGCCAGCAGTCCGTCAGGGCGTAGCTATGGCTACACCTTC.

The rearrangement joins TRBV27 to TRBJ1-2, with 8 bases fitting TRBD1. J was trimmed by 5 bases and V by 3 bases; bases with no gene match: 8. This CDR3 spans 15 amino acids. From germline, CDR1 is MNHEY and CDR2 SMNVEV (reference sequence). The CDR3 region is CASSLTVDRGYGYTF. The CDR3 DNA reads as TGTGCCAGCAGTTTGACTGTCGACAGGGGTTATGGCTACACCTTC.

V usage is TRBV27 and J usage is TRBJ1-6, with D unresolved. The V gene's germline CDR1 is MNHEY and CDR2 SMNVEV (reference sequence). V was cut by 2 bases and J by 5 bases, with 10 bases left in between. The CDR3 is 15 amino acids. The CDR3: CASSLVGANNSPLHF. CDR3 DNA sequence: TGTGCCAGCAGTTTAGTGGGCGCTAATAATTCACCCCTCCACTTT.

This chain joins TRBV7-9 and TRBJ2-7; TRBD2 matches at 9 bases. The junction had 8 bases not matched to a gene; V was cut back by 3 bases and J by 2 bases. The CDR3 consists of 16 residues. CDR1 SEHNR and CDR2 FQNEAQ come from the germline V gene (reference sequence). CDR3 nucleotide sequence: TGTGCCAGCAGCTTCGGGCTAGCGGGATCTACCTACGAGCAGTACTTC. It is translated as CASSFGLAGSTYEQYF.

The chain couples TRBV10-3 to TRBJ2-1; 9 nucleotides match TRBD2. Germline V gene data show CDR1 as ENHRY and CDR2 as SYGVKD. CDR3 length: 14 amino acids. V shed 7 bases, J shed 9 bases, and the junction held 10 bases outside the gene matches. CDR3 nucleotide sequence: TGTGCCATCAAAGCTAGTAGCGGGGGAATTGAGCAGTTCTTC. Translation: CAIKASSGGIEQFF.

J is TRBJ1-2 and V is TRBV27; D possibly corresponds to TRBD1 (5 bases). The CDR3 totals 12 residues. The ends were cut back, 4 bases at V and 6 bases at J, with 9 bases in the middle. Per germline, CDR1 MNHEY and CDR2 SMNVEV (reference sequence). The CDR3 loop is CASSYRGNGYTF. CDR3 bases: TGTGCCAGCAGTTATCGGGGGAATGGCTACACCTTC.

The chain joins TRBV7-9 to TRBJ1-2; 8 bases agree with TRBD1. The CDR3 contains 15 residues. The J segment lost 0 bases and the V segment lost 5 bases, leaving 5 bases of the junction unmatched. Germline values: CDR1 SEHNR, CDR2 FQNEAQ (reference sequence). The CDR3 bases are TGTGCCAGCAGCACATGGACAGGGTCTAACTATGGCTACACCTTC. This translates into CASSTWTGSNYGYTF.

CDR3 coding DNA: TGTGCCAGCAGTTACGCGGACAGGGAAAATGAGCAGTTCTTC. Translated, it gives CASSYADRENEQFF. The rearrangement uses TRBV6-5 and TRBJ2-7, with TRBD1 matching over 8 bases. The end of the DNA fits TRBJ2-1 better, so the J call may be wrong. This CDR3 has 14 amino acids. Germline V lookup: CDR1 MNHEY, CDR2 SVGAGI.

CDR3 DNA sequence: TGCGCCAGCAGCCCTCTAGCGGGGGGGTCCTACAATGAGCAGTTCTTC. Its protein product is CASSPLAGGSYNEQFF. The chain is built from TRBV5-1 and TRBJ2-1; 12 bases are a match to TRBD2. V lost 4 bases to trimming and J lost 1 base; unmatched junction nucleotides: 3. CDR1 and CDR2 (germline): SGHRS, YFSETQ. The CDR3 is 16 amino acids.

This chain uses TRBV27 with TRBJ1-1; D ambiguous. This CDR3 region has 14 residues. From germline, CDR1 is MNHEY and CDR2 SMNVEV (reference sequence). V shed 10 bases and J shed 1 base, with 16 bases lying between them. The CDR3 DNA is TGTGCCACCATGGGATGGCAGCCGAACACTGAAGCTTTCTTT. Amino acid sequence: CATMGWQPNTEAFF.

The gene calls are TRBV6-5 and TRBJ1-1, with a possible D match to TRBD1 (5 bases). The CDR3 runs 12 residues. V was cut by 3 bases and J by 4 bases, with 6 bases left in between. From germline, CDR1 is MNHEY and CDR2 SVGAGI. CDR3 sequence: CASSYGGTEAFF. The CDR3 nucleotides read TGTGCCAGCAGTTATGGGGGCACTGAAGCTTTCTTT.

The chain has TRBV2 and TRBJ1-5; D gene unclear. V was pared by 6 bases and J by 6 bases, with 12 bases between. Germline assignment: CDR1 SNHLY and CDR2 FYNNEI. This CDR3 has 13 amino acids. The CDR3 sequence is CASSALLIQPQHF. The CDR3 region has the DNA TGTGCCAGCAGCGCCCTATTAATTCAGCCCCAGCATTTT.

The V and J genes are TRBV27 and TRBJ1-5; D unresolved. Trimming took off 1 base at V and 2 bases at J, with 9 bases between the two ends. CDR1 is MNHEY, CDR2 SMNVEV, per germline (reference sequence). CDR3 length: 15 residues. The CDR3 nucleotides are TGTGCCAGCAGTTTATACTGGGCGGGCAATCAGCCCCAGCATTTT. Protein sequence: CASSLYWAGNQPQHF.

The table lists this clone with a few counts. The chain joins TRBV14 to TRBJ2-7, with TRBD2 matching 10 bases. Germline V gene sequence: CDR1 SGHDN, CDR2 FVKESK. The CDR3 covers 14 residues. The V segment lost 6 bases and the J segment 5 bases; nucleotides outside the gene matches: 7. CDR3 in DNA: TGTGCCAGCAGTGGGGGTAGCGGGAGGCACGAGCAGTACTTC. Its translation: CASSGGSGRHEQYF.